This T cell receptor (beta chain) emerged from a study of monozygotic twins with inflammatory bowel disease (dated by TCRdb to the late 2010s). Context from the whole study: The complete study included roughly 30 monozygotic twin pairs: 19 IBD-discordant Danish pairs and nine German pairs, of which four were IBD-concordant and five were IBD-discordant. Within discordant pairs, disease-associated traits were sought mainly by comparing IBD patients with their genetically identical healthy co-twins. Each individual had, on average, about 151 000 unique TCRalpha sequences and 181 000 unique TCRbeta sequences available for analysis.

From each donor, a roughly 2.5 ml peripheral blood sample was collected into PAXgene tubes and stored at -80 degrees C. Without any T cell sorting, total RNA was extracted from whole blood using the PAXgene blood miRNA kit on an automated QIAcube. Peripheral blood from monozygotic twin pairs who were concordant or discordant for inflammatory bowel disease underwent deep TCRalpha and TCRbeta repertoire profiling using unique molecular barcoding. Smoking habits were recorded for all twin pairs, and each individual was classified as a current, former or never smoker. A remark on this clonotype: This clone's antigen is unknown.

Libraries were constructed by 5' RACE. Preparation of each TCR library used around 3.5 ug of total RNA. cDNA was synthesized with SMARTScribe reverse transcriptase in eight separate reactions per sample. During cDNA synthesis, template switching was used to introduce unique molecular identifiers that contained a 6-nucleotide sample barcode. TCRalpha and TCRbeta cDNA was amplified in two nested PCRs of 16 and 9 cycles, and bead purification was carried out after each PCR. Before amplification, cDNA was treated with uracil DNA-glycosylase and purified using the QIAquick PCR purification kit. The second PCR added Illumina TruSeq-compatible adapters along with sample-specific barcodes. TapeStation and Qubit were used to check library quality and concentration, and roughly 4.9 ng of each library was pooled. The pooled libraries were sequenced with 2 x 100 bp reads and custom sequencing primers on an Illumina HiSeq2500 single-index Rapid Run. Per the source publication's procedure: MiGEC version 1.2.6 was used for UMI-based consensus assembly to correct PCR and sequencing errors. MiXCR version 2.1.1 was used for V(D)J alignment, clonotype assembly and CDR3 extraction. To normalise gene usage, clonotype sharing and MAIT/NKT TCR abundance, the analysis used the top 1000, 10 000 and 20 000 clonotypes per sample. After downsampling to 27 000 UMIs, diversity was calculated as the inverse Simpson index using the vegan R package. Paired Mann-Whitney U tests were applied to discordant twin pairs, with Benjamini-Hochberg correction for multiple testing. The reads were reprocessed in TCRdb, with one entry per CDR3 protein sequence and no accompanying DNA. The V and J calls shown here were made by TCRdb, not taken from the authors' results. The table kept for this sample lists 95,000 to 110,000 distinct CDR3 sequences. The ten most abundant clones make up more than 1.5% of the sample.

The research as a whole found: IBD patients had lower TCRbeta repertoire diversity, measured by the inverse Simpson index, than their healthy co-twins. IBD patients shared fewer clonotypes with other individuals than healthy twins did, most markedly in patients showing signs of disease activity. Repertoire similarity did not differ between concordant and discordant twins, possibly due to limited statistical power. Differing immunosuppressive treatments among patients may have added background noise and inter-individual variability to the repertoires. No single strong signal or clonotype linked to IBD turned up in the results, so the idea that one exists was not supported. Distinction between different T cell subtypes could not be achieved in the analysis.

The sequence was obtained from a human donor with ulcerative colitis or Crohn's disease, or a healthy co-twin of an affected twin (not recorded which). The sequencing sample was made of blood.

This receptor carries the CDR3 CASSYTSMGPQGAGELFF. The chain uses TRBV6-5 and TRBJ2-2; lacking DNA, the TRBD2 call made by TCRdb goes unchecked. The CDR3, cysteine through phenylalanine, is 18 amino acids long. No DNA has been recorded. The CDR1 and CDR2 encoded by the germline V gene are MNHEY and SVGAGI.